This is a list of T cell receptor beta chains from one sample in a study of blood T cell repertoires in COVID-19. Profiling relied on immunoSEQ multiplex PCR, and the TCRdb table lists in-frame clones only, not all of them. The sample has tens of thousands of clones, roughly two thirds seen once. Sequenced material: peripheral blood. The source of these receptors is a woman in her 70s with acute or convalescent COVID-19. CDR3s include the opening cysteine and the closing phenylalanine or tryptophan. D genes are given only for firm matches. Part of the rows lack a size; the others show once, few, many or a class for expanded clones.

DNA	CDR3	J	V	D	size
TGTGCCAGCTCACCGGGGACAGGGGGCGCCTACGAGCAGTACTTC	CASSPGTGGAYEQYF	TRBJ2-7	TRBV18	TRBD1	-
TGTGCCAGCGCCCGCCTTCAGGGGGGTGAAAAACTGTTTTTT	CASARLQGGEKLFF	TRBJ1-4	TRBV2	TRBD1	-
TGTGCCAGCAGTTCCTCCGTGTACACCGGGGAGCTGTTTTTT	CASSSSVYTGELFF	TRBJ2-2	TRBV27	-	-
TGTGCCAGCACACCTAGCGGCCAAGAGACCCAGTACTTC	CASTPSGQETQYF	TRBJ2-5	TRBV3-1/TRBV3-2	TRBD2	-
TGTGCCAGCAGCTGGGGACAGTCGAACACCGGGGAGCTGTTTTTT	CASSWGQSNTGELFF	TRBJ2-2	TRBV7-2	TRBD1	few
TGCGCCAGCAGCCAAGTGGGCAGGGTCCCAAGGTTTCAGTACTTC	CASSQVGRVPRFQYF	TRBJ2-4	TRBV4-1	-	-
TGCGCCAGCAGCCAAGAGGGCTGGGAGACCCAGTACTTC	CASSQEGWETQYF	TRBJ2-5	TRBV4-3	-	-
TGTGCCAGCAGTGAACCCGGAGGTCCCTACGAGCAGTACTTC	CASSEPGGPYEQYF	TRBJ2-7	TRBV25-1	-	-
TGTGCCAGCAGAGCGGGGGGGCGGGAGACCCAGTACTTC	CASRAGGRETQYF	TRBJ2-5	TRBV28	TRBD2	-
TGTGCCAGCAGCCCCAGGGACAGGGGCGACTACGAGCAGTACTTC	CASSPRDRGDYEQYF	TRBJ2-7	TRBV11-2	TRBD1	-
TGTGCCAGCAGCGCGTACACTAGCTACGAGCAGTACTTC	CASSAYTSYEQYF	TRBJ2-7	TRBV5-4	-	-
TGTGCCAGCAGTGTTCTTTGGGTAAGCGGGATTTACGAGCAGTACTTC	CASSVLWVSGIYEQYF	TRBJ2-7	TRBV6-1	TRBD2	-
TGTGCCAGCAGCGTTCTCGGGGACAATCAGCCCCAGCATTTT	CASSVLGDNQPQHF	TRBJ1-5	TRBV7-9	-	-
TGTGCCATCAGTGAGTCTGCAGGGACCTACGAGCAGTACTTC	CAISESAGTYEQYF	TRBJ2-7	TRBV10-3	-	-
TGTGCCAGCAGCCAAGTCCAGGGGAACACCGGGGAGCTGTTTTTT	CASSQVQGNTGELFF	TRBJ2-2	TRBV3-1/TRBV3-2	-	-
TGCGCCAGCAGCCCAGAGCAGGGTCTAACGTCCCGTATGAACACTGAAGCTTTCTTT	CASSPEQGLTSRMNTEAFF	TRBJ1-1	TRBV4-1	-	-
TGTGCCAGCAGCCAAGACCCTAGCGGTTCCTACAATGAGCAGTTCTTC	CASSQDPSGSYNEQFF	TRBJ2-1	TRBV3-1/TRBV3-2	TRBD2	-
TGTGCCACCAGCAGAGACCAGCGGGAGATCACAGATACGCAGTATTTT	CATSRDQREITDTQYF	TRBJ2-3	TRBV15	TRBD2	-
TGCAGCGTGGGGACAGGGAAGAACTATGGCTACACCTTC	CSVGTGKNYGYTF	TRBJ1-2	TRBV29-1	TRBD1	-
TGTGCCAGCACCCTACAGGGGGCATACGAGCAGTACTTC	CASTLQGAYEQYF	TRBJ2-7	TRBV7-9	TRBD1	-
TGTGCCAGCAGCCCAGGGGCGGTCGATACGCAGTATTTT	CASSPGAVDTQYF	TRBJ2-3	TRBV3-1/TRBV3-2	-	-
TGCGCCAGCAGATTGACAGGGCCAGACACTGAAGCTTTCTTT	CASRLTGPDTEAFF	TRBJ1-1	TRBV5-1	TRBD1	-
TGCGCCAGAATACCCCCGGGTTGGGGGGCAGATACGCAGTATTTT	CARIPPGWGADTQYF	TRBJ2-3	TRBV10-1	-	-
TGTGCCAGCAGCACAATCTGGGACAGGGGGCGAAGGCACTATGGCTACACCTTC	CASSTIWDRGRRHYGYTF	TRBJ1-2	TRBV11-2	TRBD1	few
TGTGCCAGCAGCGCATGGGGCACTAATGAAAAACTGTTTTTT	CASSAWGTNEKLFF	TRBJ1-4	TRBV7-9	-	-
TGTGCCAGTAGAGATTCGGGACAGGCCGCTTGGGAGCAGTACTTC	CASRDSGQAAWEQYF	TRBJ2-7	TRBV19	TRBD1	few
TGTGCCAGCAGCTCTGAGACAGGGGGTGTGGATGAAAAACTGTTTTTT	CASSSETGGVDEKLFF	TRBJ1-4	TRBV7-9	TRBD1	few
TGTGCCAGTGGAGCGGGAGCCTACGAGCAGTACTTC	CASGAGAYEQYF	TRBJ2-7	TRBV6-6	TRBD2	many
TGTGCCAGCAGGGAGACCTGGACTATACGTTCCTACGAGCAGTACTTC	CASRETWTIRSYEQYF	TRBJ2-7	TRBV28	-	-
TGTGCCAGCAGCTTATCCCCACAGCGGGGGGCCCAGTATTTT	CASSLSPQRGAQYF	TRBJ2-3	TRBV7-2	TRBD2	-
TGTGCCAGCAGTAGCCCAATCGAGCAGTACTTC	CASSSPIEQYF	TRBJ2-7	TRBV2	-	-
TGTGCCAGCAGCCTTGGGGAGGGAGGCTATGGCTACACCTTC	CASSLGEGGYGYTF	TRBJ1-2	TRBV7-9	-	-
TGCGCCAGCAGTGACTCCGGACTAGCGGGAGTCCACGAGCAGTACTTC	CASSDSGLAGVHEQYF	TRBJ2-7	TRBV10-1	TRBD2	-
TGTGCCAGCTCCGCGGTCCCCCACAATGAGCAGTTCTTC	CASSAVPHNEQFF	TRBJ2-1	TRBV6-5	-	many
TGTGCCAGCAGGTTGGACAGGATTACTGGAAACACCATATATTTT	CASRLDRITGNTIYF	TRBJ1-3	TRBV28	TRBD1	once
TGTGCCAGCAGCCCCCAGGGCGGGGGGACTCAAGAGACCCAGTACTTC	CASSPQGGGTQETQYF	TRBJ2-5	TRBV28	TRBD2	-
TGTGCCAGCAAATCGATGACAGGGAACACCGGGGAGCTGTTTTTT	CASKSMTGNTGELFF	TRBJ2-2	TRBV2	-	-
TGTGCCAGCAGTTTAGTACTACGAGAGACCCAGTACTTC	CASSLVLRETQYF	TRBJ2-5	TRBV12-3/TRBV12-4	-	-
TGTGCCACCACGCCAGGGGGCGCTGGGGCCAACGTCCTGACTTTC	CATTPGGAGANVLTF	TRBJ2-6	TRBV10-3	TRBD1	-
TGTGCCAGCAGCTTAGTTAACAGGGAAGAGCAGTACTTC	CASSLVNREEQYF	TRBJ2-7	TRBV7-8	-	once
TGTGCCAGCAGCTGGGGTGACAGGGCAGGGACTGAAGCTTTCTTT	CASSWGDRAGTEAFF	TRBJ1-1	TRBV7-9	TRBD1	-
TGTGCCACCAGTGATGCAGTAGCGGGGGGCCAAGAGACCCAGTACTTC	CATSDAVAGGQETQYF	TRBJ2-5	TRBV24-1	TRBD2	-
TGCGCCAGCAGCACCCAACCTTCGACTAGCGGGAATTCCTACGAGCAGTACTTC	CASSTQPSTSGNSYEQYF	TRBJ2-7	TRBV5-1	TRBD2	-
TGTGCCAGAAAACTCACGGACAAGAGCTCCTACGAGCAGTACTTC	CARKLTDKSSYEQYF	TRBJ2-7	TRBV28	-	-
TGTGCCTGGAGTGTCGGACAGGGGCGATACGAGCAGTACTTC	CAWSVGQGRYEQYF	TRBJ2-7	TRBV30	TRBD1	-
TGCAGCTCAGTGGGGGCCCTCGAGGGCTACACCTTC	CSSVGALEGYTF	TRBJ1-2	TRBV29-1	-	-
TGTGCCAGTCACAGGGCCGGGGAGCTGTTTTTT	CASHRAGELFF	TRBJ2-2	TRBV19	-	-
TGTGCCAGCAGCCCGGGGGTGGGGGAGTACTTC	CASSPGVGEYF	TRBJ2-5	TRBV7-2	-	-